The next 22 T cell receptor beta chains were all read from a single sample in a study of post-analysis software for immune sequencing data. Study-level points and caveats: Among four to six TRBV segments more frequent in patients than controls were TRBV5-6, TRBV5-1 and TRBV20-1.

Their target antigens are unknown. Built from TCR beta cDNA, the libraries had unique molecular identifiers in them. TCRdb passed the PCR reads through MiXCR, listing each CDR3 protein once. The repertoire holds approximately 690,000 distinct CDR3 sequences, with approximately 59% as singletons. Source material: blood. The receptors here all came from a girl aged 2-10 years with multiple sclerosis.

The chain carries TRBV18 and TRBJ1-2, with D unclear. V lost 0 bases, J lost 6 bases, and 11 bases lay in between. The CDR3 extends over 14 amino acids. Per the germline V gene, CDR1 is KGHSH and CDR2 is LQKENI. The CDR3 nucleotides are TGTGCCAGCTCACCACCATCTGTACTGAATGGCTACACCTTC. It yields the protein CASSPPSVLNGYTF.

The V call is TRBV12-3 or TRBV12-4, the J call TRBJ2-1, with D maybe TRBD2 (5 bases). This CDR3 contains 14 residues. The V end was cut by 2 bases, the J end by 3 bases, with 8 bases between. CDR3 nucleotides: TGTGCCAGCAGTTTACTTCGGGGCTACAATGAGCAGTTCTTC. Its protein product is CASSLLRGYNEQFF.

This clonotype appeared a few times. CDR3 sequence reads: CSAILLRDRGYEQYF. DNA of the CDR3: TGCAGCGCGATCCTGCTCCGGGACAGGGGCTACGAGCAGTACTTC. This sequence joins TRBV29-1 and TRBJ2-7; 10 positions match TRBD1. Germline V CDR1 and CDR2: SQVTM, ANQGSEA. V shed 7 bases, J shed 3 bases, and the junction held 12 bases outside the gene matches. This CDR3 has 15 residues.

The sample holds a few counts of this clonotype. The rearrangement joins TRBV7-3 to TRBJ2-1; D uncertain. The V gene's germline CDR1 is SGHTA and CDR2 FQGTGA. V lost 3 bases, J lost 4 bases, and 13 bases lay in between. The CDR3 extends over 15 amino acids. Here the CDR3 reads CASSFSGVTYNEQFF. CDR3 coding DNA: TGTGCCAGCAGCTTCTCAGGAGTTACATACAATGAGCAGTTCTTC.

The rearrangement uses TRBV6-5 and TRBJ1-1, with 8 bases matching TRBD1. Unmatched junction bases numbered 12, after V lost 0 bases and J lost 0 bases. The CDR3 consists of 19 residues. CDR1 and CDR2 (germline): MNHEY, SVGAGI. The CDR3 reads CASSYSITGGPGMNTEAFF. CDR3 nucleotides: TGTGCCAGCAGTTACTCGATAACAGGGGGACCGGGCATGAACACTGAAGCTTTCTTT.

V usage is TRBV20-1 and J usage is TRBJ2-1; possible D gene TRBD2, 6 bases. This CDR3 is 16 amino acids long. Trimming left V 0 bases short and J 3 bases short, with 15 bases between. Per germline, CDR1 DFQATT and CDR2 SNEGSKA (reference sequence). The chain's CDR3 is CSARDPGEGGYNEQFF. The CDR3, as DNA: TGCAGTGCTAGAGATCCGGGAGAAGGAGGCTACAATGAGCAGTTCTTC.

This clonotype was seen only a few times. DNA for the CDR3: TGCGCCAGCAGCCAAGAATTACAGACCTACGAGCAGTACTTC. Its translation: CASSQELQTYEQYF. The J gene is TRBJ2-7, the V gene TRBV4-3; D remains ambiguous. Trimming pared 0 bases from V and 2 bases from J, leaving 8 bases between. The CDR3 consists of 14 residues. From germline, CDR1 is LGHNA and CDR2 YSLEER.

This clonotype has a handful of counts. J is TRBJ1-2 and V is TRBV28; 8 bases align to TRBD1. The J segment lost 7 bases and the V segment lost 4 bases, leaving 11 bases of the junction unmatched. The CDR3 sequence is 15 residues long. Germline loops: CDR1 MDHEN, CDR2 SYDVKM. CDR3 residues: CASSSQQGAGGGYTF. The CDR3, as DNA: TGTGCCAGCAGTTCCCAGCAGGGGGCTGGGGGTGGCTACACCTTC.

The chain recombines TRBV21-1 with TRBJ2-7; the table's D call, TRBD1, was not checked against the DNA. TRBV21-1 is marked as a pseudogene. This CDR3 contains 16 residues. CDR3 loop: CASSTPGQGAAYEQYF. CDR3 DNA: TGTGCCAGCAGCACACCGGGACAGGGGGCGGCGTACGAGCAGTACTTC.

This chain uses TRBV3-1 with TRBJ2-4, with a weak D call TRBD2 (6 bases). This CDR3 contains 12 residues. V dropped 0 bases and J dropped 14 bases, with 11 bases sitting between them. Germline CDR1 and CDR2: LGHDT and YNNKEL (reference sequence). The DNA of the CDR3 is TGTGCCAGCAGCCAAGAGGGACTGCCGAAGTACTTC. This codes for CASSQEGLPKYF.

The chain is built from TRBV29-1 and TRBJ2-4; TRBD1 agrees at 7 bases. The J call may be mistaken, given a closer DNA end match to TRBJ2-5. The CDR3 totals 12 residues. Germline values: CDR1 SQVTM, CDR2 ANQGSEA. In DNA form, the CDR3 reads TGCAGCGCCAGGGACAGCCGGGAGACCCAGTACTTC. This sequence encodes CSARDSRETQYF.

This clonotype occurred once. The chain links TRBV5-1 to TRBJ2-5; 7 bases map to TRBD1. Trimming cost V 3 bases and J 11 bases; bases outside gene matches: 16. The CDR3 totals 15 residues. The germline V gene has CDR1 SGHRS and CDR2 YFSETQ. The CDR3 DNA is TGCGCCAGCAGCTCGACAGGGAAGGGCCTAAATGAGCAGTACTTC. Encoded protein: CASSSTGKGLNEQYF.

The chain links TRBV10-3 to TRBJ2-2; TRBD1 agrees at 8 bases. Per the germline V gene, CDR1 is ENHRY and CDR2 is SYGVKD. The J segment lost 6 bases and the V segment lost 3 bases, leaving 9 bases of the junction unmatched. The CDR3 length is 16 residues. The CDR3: CAISDTGTGEAGELFF. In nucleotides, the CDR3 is TGTGCCATCAGTGATACCGGGACAGGAGAGGCCGGGGAGCTGTTTTTT.

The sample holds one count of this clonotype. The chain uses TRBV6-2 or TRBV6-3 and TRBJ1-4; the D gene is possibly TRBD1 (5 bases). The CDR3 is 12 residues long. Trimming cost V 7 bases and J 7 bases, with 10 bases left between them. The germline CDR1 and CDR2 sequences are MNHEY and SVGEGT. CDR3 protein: CASMPRVEKLFF. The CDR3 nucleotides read TGTGCCAGCATGCCCAGGGTTGAAAAACTGTTTTTT.

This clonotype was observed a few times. CDR3 DNA: TGTGCCAGCAGCTTAGCGAGGGGTAGCATCGGTACGCAGTATTTT. Its translation: CASSLARGSIGTQYF. This rearrangement joins TRBV7-8 to TRBJ2-3; the D call may be TRBD1 or TRBD2 (5 bases each). The CDR3 length is 15 residues. Germline CDR1 SGHVS, CDR2 FQNEAQ. Trimming took off 0 bases at V and 8 bases at J, with 15 bases between the two ends.

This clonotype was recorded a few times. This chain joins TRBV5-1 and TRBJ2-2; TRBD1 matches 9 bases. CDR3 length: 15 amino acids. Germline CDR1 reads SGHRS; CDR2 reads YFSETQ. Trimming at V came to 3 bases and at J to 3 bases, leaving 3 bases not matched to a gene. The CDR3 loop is CASSSRTGDTGELFF. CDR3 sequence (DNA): TGCGCCAGCAGCTCGAGGACAGGGGACACCGGGGAGCTGTTTTTT.

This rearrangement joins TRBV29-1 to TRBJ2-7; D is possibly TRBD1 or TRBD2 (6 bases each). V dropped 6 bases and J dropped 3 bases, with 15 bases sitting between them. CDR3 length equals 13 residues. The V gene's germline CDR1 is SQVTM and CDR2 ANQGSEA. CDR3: CSVTLGGHYEQYF. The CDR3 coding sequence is TGCAGCGTGACCCTGGGGGGCCACTACGAGCAGTACTTC.

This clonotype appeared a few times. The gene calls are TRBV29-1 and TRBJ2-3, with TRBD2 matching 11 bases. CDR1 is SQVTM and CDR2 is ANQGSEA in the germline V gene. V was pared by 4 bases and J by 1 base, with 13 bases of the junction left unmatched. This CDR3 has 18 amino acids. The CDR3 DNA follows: TGCAGCGTTGCCGGGTACCCACTAGCGGGAGTCGGCACAGATACGCAGTATTTT. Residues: CSVAGYPLAGVGTDTQYF.

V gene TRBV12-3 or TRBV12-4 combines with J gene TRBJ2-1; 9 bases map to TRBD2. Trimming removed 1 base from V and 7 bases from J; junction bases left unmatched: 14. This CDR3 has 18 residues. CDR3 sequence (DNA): TGTGCCAGCAGTTTAGACCCACGCAATAGCGGGAGAGGGAATGAGCAGTTCTTC. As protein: CASSLDPRNSGRGNEQFF.

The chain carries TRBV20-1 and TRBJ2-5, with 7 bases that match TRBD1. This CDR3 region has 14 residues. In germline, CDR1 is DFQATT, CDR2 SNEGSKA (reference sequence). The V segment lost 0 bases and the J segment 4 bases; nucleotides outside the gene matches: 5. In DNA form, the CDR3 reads TGCAGTGCTAGAGAAGGGACAGCCCGAGAGACCCAGTACTTC. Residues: CSAREGTARETQYF.

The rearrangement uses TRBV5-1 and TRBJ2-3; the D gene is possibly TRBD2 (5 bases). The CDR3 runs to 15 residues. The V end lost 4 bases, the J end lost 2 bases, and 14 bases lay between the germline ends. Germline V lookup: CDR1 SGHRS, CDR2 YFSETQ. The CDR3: CASSVGLSPTDTQYF. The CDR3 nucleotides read TGCGCCAGCAGCGTCGGACTCTCCCCCACAGATACGCAGTATTTT.

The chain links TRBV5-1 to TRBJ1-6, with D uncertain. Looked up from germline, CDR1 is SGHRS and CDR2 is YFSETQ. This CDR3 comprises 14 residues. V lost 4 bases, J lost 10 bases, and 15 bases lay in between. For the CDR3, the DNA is TGCGCCAGCAGCCCGTACGACATCGACTCACCCCTCCACTTT. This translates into CASSPYDIDSPLHF.